These T cell receptor beta chains were read from a single sample in a study of T cell responses to AZD1222 COVID-19 vaccine. The repertoire was sequenced with immunoSEQ multiplex PCR; TCRdb's copy has only in-frame clones and lacks some. Among 180,000 or so clones listed, 92% were seen once. Specimen: peripheral blood, collected 28 days after the second AZD1222 dose. These receptors originate from an adult who received the AZD1222 COVID-19 vaccine. CDR3s include the opening cysteine and the closing phenylalanine or tryptophan. Each record gives: V gene, CDR3 length, D gene, clone size, J gene, CDR3 DNA, CDR3 protein. A D gene is named only where the DNA matches it firmly. Expanded clones get a size class; other rows say once, few or many, or leave the size out.

>TRBV5-4|18|NA|NA|TRBJ2-3
TGTGCCAGCAGCCACGGGGGCGCGTATGGTACGAGCACAGATACGCAGTATTTT
CASSHGGAYGTSTDTQYF
>TRBV7-8|14|NA|NA|TRBJ1-1
TGTGCCAGCAGCCCTGGACAACTCGGCACTGAAGCTTTCTTT
CASSPGQLGTEAFF
>TRBV6-5|14|NA|NA|TRBJ2-2
TGTGCCAGCAGTTACTCCAGGGATACCGGGGAGCTGTTTTTT
CASSYSRDTGELFF
>TRBV5-6|13|NA|NA|TRBJ2-7
TGTGCCAGCAGCTTGTGGGGGGCGGATGAGCAGTACTTC
CASSLWGADEQYF
>TRBV2|14|TRBD1|NA|TRBJ2-2
TGTGCCAGCTCAGGGACAGCGAACACCGGGGAGCTGTTTTTT
CASSGTANTGELFF
>TRBV11-2|12|NA|NA|TRBJ2-3
TGTGCCAGCAGCCCGATAGCTTGGGGCCCGTATTTT
CASSPIAWGPYF
>TRBV11-2|15|TRBD2|NA|TRBJ2-7
TGTGCCAGCACCACAGAGGGAGGGTTTCCCTACGAGCAGTACTTC
CASTTEGGFPYEQYF
>TRBV10-3|14|NA|NA|TRBJ1-1
TGTGCCATCAGTGACCCCAGGGGGAACACTGAAGCTTTCTTT
CAISDPRGNTEAFF
>TRBV10-3|17|TRBD2|NA|TRBJ2-2
TGTGCCATCAGTGGTAGTCCTAGCGGGAGCCACACCGGGGAGCTGTTTTTT
CAISGSPSGSHTGELFF
>TRBV2|13|NA|NA|TRBJ2-7
TGTGCCAGCAGTGAAGCTAGCGTCTACGAGCAGTACTTC
CASSEASVYEQYF
>TRBV18|14|TRBD1|NA|TRBJ1-2
TGTGCCAGCTCACCGGGACAGGCTAACTATGGCTACACCTTC
CASSPGQANYGYTF
>TRBV3-1/TRBV3-2|16|NA|NA|TRBJ2-3
TGTGCCAGCAGCCCCGGAGGGGAGAGAGTAGGAGATACGCAGTATTTT
CASSPGGERVGDTQYF
>TRBV3-1/TRBV3-2|15|TRBD2|NA|TRBJ2-7
TGTGCCAGCAGACGTGGGACTAGCGGGAGTTGGGAGCAGTACTTC
CASRRGTSGSWEQYF
>TRBV5-6|15|NA|NA|TRBJ2-7
TGTGCCAGCAGCTCCGGTGGGACAAACACCTACGAGCAGTACTTC
CASSSGGTNTYEQYF
>TRBV18|11|NA|NA|TRBJ2-5
TGTGCCAGCTCACCCCAAGAGACCCAGTACTTC
CASSPQETQYF
>TRBV9|14|TRBD1|NA|TRBJ2-7
TGTGCCAGCAGCGTCACAGGGGCGGCCTACGAGCAGTACTTC
CASSVTGAAYEQYF
>TRBV5-1|14|TRBD2|NA|TRBJ2-7
TGCGCCAGCAGCTTGGGGGGACTAGCGGGCGAGCAGTACTTC
CASSLGGLAGEQYF
>TRBV7-2|16|TRBD2|NA|TRBJ2-3
TGTGCCAGCAGCTTAGAGGCTAGCGGGGGGACGATTACGCAGTATTTT
CASSLEASGGTITQYF
>TRBV12-3/TRBV12-4|13|NA|NA|TRBJ1-5
TGTGCCAGCAACAACCGACAGAATCAGCCCCAGCATTTT
CASNNRQNQPQHF
>TRBV13|10|NA|NA|TRBJ2-7
TGTGCCGCCGGGACCTACGAGCAGTACTTC
CAAGTYEQYF
>TRBV4-2|13|NA|few|TRBJ1-5
TGTGCCAGCAGCCCGCGGACAAATCAGCCCCAGCATTTT
CASSPRTNQPQHF
>TRBV7-2|15|NA|once|TRBJ1-2
TGTGCCAGCAGCGATCGTATCCGGGATAACTATGGCTACACCTTC
CASSDRIRDNYGYTF
>TRBV10-3|11|NA|NA|TRBJ2-7
TGTGCCATCAGTGAAACCTACGAGCAGTACTTC
CAISETYEQYF